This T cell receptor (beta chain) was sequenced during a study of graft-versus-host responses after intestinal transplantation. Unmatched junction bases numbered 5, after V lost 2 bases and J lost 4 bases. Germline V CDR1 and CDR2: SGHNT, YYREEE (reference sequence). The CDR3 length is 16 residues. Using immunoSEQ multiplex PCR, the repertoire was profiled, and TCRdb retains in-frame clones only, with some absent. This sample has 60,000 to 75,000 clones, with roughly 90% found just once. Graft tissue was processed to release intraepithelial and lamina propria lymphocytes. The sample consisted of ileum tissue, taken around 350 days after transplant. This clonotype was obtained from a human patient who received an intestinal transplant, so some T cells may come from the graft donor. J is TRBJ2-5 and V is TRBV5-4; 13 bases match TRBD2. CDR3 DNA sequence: TGTGCCAGCAGCTTTACTAGCGGGGGGGCCGCAGAGACCCAGTACTTC. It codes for CASSFTSGGAAETQYF. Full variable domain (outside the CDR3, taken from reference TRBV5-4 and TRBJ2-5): ETGVTQSPTHLIKTRGQQVTLRCSSQSGHNTVSWYQQALGQGPQFIFQYYREEENGRGNFPPRFSGLQFPNYSSELNVNALELDDSALYLCASSFTSGGAAETQYFGPGTRLLVL.